This is a list of T cell receptor beta chains from one sample in a study of EBV T-cell therapy then PD-1 blockade in nasopharyngeal carcinoma. Generated by immunoSEQ multiplex PCR, the TCRdb table keeps only in-frame clones and is missing some. This sample has roughly 22,000 clones, with 70% to 85% found just once. Antigen specificity for these receptors is unknown. Material: CD8+ T cells from blood, obtained at day -245 from a patient whose treatment included autologous EBV-specific T cells and nivolumab. These receptors were collected from a man in his forties or fifties with nasopharyngeal carcinoma. The CDR3 runs from the conserved cysteine through the conserved F or W. D genes are given only for firm matches. Only some rows state a clone size, as once, few, many or a class for expanded clones.

>.|TRBV19|TRBJ1-2|.
TGTGCCAGTACCCCGTCTGTGTGGAAAGCTAACTATGGCTACACCTTC
CASTPSVWKANYGYTF
>few|TRBV7-9|TRBJ2-1|.
TGTGCCAGCAGCCCTTCGCACTACAATGAGCAGTTCTTC
CASSPSHYNEQFF
>.|TRBV7-2|TRBJ2-5|.
TGTGCCAGCAGCTTAGACACAGGCTTCCAAGAGACCCAGTACTTC
CASSLDTGFQETQYF
>few|TRBV6-2/TRBV6-3|TRBJ1-1|.
TGTGCCAGCAGTACCCCAACGGAAGCTTTCTTT
CASSTPTEAFF
>few|TRBV2|TRBJ2-7|.
TGTGCCAGCAAAGGCAGGGAGCAGTACTTC
CASKGREQYF
>once|TRBV7-2|TRBJ2-3|TRBD1
TGTGCCAGCAGCGTTTCAGGGACAGGGGGTCGCACAGATACGCAGTATTTT
CASSVSGTGGRTDTQYF
>.|TRBV5-1|TRBJ2-7|TRBD1
TGCGCCAGCAGCTTGGGCCTGGACAGGGGCTACGAGCAGTACTTC
CASSLGLDRGYEQYF
>once|TRBV24-1|TRBJ2-7|TRBD1
TGTGCCACCAGTGACAGAACAGGGGGTGCCTCCTACGAGCAGTACTTC
CATSDRTGGASYEQYF
>few|TRBV4-2|TRBJ2-7|TRBD2
TGTGCCAGCAGCCAGACTAGCGGGGGGGCCTACGAGCAGTACTTC
CASSQTSGGAYEQYF
>.|TRBV13|TRBJ2-1|TRBD2
TGTGCCAGCAGCTGGAAACTAGCGGGGGCTAATGAGCAGTTCTTC
CASSWKLAGANEQFF
>.|TRBV7-9|TRBJ1-6|TRBD1
TGTGCCAGCCTAGGGGGCGGGAATTCACCCCTCCACTTT
CASLGGGNSPLHF
>.|TRBV6-5|TRBJ1-1|TRBD1
TGTGCCAGCAGTTACTCGCAGGGACAGGGCTCTGAAGCTTTCTTT
CASSYSQGQGSEAFF
>.|TRBV6-5|TRBJ1-1|.
TGTGCCAGCAGGCCGGGACAGAACACTGAAGCTTTCTTT
CASRPGQNTEAFF
>.|TRBV7-2|TRBJ2-1|.
TGTGCCAGCAGCTTAGGCGGGGTGGTGGGCAATGAGCAGTTCTTC
CASSLGGVVGNEQFF
>.|TRBV4-3|TRBJ2-7|.
TGCGCCAGCAGCCAAGATCCGGCGCCCCCCTCCGTAACAGTTCCCTACGAGCAGTACTTC
CASSQDPAPPSVTVPYEQYF
>.|TRBV5-1|TRBJ1-2|TRBD1
TGCGCCAGCAGCCTGCGGACAGGGTTTAACTATGGCTACACCTTC
CASSLRTGFNYGYTF
>.|TRBV13|TRBJ2-5|TRBD1
TGTGCCAGCAGCTTCGCCGGGACAGGGTCCCACCAAGAGACCCAGTACTTC
CASSFAGTGSHQETQYF
>.|TRBV29-1|TRBJ2-2|.
TGCAGCGTTGAAGGAACCGTTGCGAACACCGGGGAGCTGTTTTTT
CSVEGTVANTGELFF
>.|TRBV6-4|TRBJ2-1|TRBD2
TGTGCCAGCAGTGACTCATCAGCGGGGGAACTTAATGAGCAGTTCTTC
CASSDSSAGELNEQFF
>.|TRBV6-5|TRBJ2-2|.
TGTGCCAGCACCGGGACGGGGAACACCGGGGAGCTGTTTTTT
CASTGTGNTGELFF
>.|TRBV7-2|TRBJ2-6|.
TGTGCCAGCAGCTTGGGGGCAGGACTCCTCAGCTCTGGGGCCAACGTCCTGACTTTC
CASSLGAGLLSSGANVLTF
>.|TRBV6-1|TRBJ1-1|.
TGTGCCAGCAGTGAGTGGCTGGGCAGGAGGGATTATGAAGCTTTCTTT
CASSEWLGRRDYEAFF
>.|TRBV13|TRBJ2-2|.
TGTGCCAGCAGCCCCCAAAACGGGGCAGGCGGGGAGCTGTTTTTT
CASSPQNGAGGELFF
>.|TRBV6-5|TRBJ2-1|TRBD2
TGTGCCAGCAGTTACCAAGCGGGGGCTCCCTACAATGAGCAGTTCTTC
CASSYQAGAPYNEQFF
>.|TRBV14|TRBJ1-3|.
TGTGCCAGCAGCCACTTCCCCCTCGGGACGATTGGAAACACCATATATTTT
CASSHFPLGTIGNTIYF
>.|TRBV7-8|TRBJ1-4|TRBD1
TGTGCCAGCAGCCCAGGGACAGGGAGTGAAAAACTGTTTTTT
CASSPGTGSEKLFF
>.|TRBV4-1|TRBJ2-3|.
TGCGCCAGCAGCCAAGATCTCCCTCGTCTCACAGATACGCAGTATTTT
CASSQDLPRLTDTQYF
>.|TRBV7-9|TRBJ2-5|.
TGTGCCAGCAGACCCCGGGATACAGAGACCCAGTACTTC
CASRPRDTETQYF
>once|TRBV27|TRBJ2-3|.
TGTGCCAGCAGCCAGGGGAGGGGATCAGATGCAGATACGCAGTATTTT
CASSQGRGSDADTQYF
>.|TRBV2|TRBJ1-1|.
TGTGCCAGCAGAACAGGGTTCGAAGCTTTCTTT
CASRTGFEAFF
>.|TRBV23-1|TRBJ1-4|.
TGCGCCAGCAGTCAATCGAAAAGGACCTATGAAAAACTGTTTTTT
CASSQSKRTYEKLFF
>once|TRBV4-1|TRBJ2-7|.
TGCGCCAGCAGCAGGAGAAAGGGCCCTTTCTACGAGCAGTACTTC
CASSRRKGPFYEQYF
>.|TRBV11-3|TRBJ2-3|.
TGTGCCAGCAGCCCCGGGGGCACAGATACGCAGTATTTT
CASSPGGTDTQYF
>once|TRBV11-2|TRBJ1-1|.
TGTGCCAGCACCCATTCATACAACACTGAAGCTTTCTTT
CASTHSYNTEAFF
>.|TRBV15|TRBJ1-5|TRBD1
TGTGCCACCAGCCCTCGGACAGGGGACAATCAGCCCCAGCATTTT
CATSPRTGDNQPQHF
>.|TRBV24-1|TRBJ1-4|.
TGTGCTCTAGTTCTGGGGGGCGACGAAAAACTGTTTTTT
CALVLGGDEKLFF
>.|TRBV7-6|TRBJ2-1|TRBD1
TGTGCCAGCAGCTTTGGAAGAGGGGCAGGGGGTGAGCAGTTCTTC
CASSFGRGAGGEQFF
>.|TRBV7-9|TRBJ2-7|TRBD1
TGTGCCAGCCGCCCAACGAAGGACAGGGGGAATCCACCCCTGGGGCAGTACTTC
CASRPTKDRGNPPLGQYF
>.|TRBV5-1|TRBJ2-7|.
TGCGCCAGCAGCTTCGGAGCCGCCTACGAGCAGTACTTC
CASSFGAAYEQYF
>hyperexpanded|TRBV19|TRBJ1-5|.
TGTGCCAGTCGACTATTGAGGGTGGGTGGGGTTTATAGCAATCAGCCCCAGCATTTT
CASRLLRVGGVYSNQPQHF
>.|TRBV7-9|TRBJ2-5|.
TGTGCCAGCAGCTACGGGGTGGCGAACCAAGAGACCCAGTACTTC
CASSYGVANQETQYF
>.|TRBV4-3|TRBJ1-1|.
TGCGCCAGCAGCTGGACCACGGGCACTGAAGCTTTCTTT
CASSWTTGTEAFF
>.|TRBV2|TRBJ2-7|.
TGTGCCAGCAGACCGGAGGACAGAGCCTACGAGCAGTACTTC
CASRPEDRAYEQYF